The subject of this entry is one T cell receptor (beta chain). Authors' analysis steps: From reference gene primer amplification, estimates of nucleated cell counts were derived. Profiling relied on immunoSEQ multiplex PCR, and the TCRdb table lists in-frame clones only, not all of them. V, J and clone size derive from that table, while D and trimming were established from the DNA sequence. In the table there are more than 200,000 clones, 88% of which are singletons. The record originates from a study of blood T cell repertoires in COVID-19. Study-level information: The United States, Italy and Spain supplied acute and convalescent COVID-19 samples. PBMCs, B-cell-depleted T cells, or T cells provided the cDNA or gDNA that made up the material.

The CDR3 is 15 residues long. CDR1 is LNHNV and CDR2 is YYDKDF in the germline V gene (reference sequence). V was clipped by 1 base and J by 2 bases; unmatched bases: 1. The receptor's source is a man at least 80 years old with acute or convalescent COVID-19. V is TRBV15 and J is TRBJ2-7; 11 bases are a match to TRBD2. Sequencing was performed on peripheral blood. CDR3 in amino acids: CATSRVLAGAYEQYF. The CDR3 bases are TGTGCCACCAGCAGAGTACTAGCGGGAGCCTACGAGCAGTACTTC.